This paragraph covers one TCR beta chain sequence. CDR1 is SGHDN and CDR2 is FVKESK in the germline V gene. With 1 base removed from V and 10 bases from J, the gap between germline ends came to 13 bases. This CDR3 has 13 amino acids. The data belong to a study of patients and donors after allogeneic stem cell transplantation. TCRdb itself ran the RT-PCR reads through MiXCR, one entry per CDR3 protein. The data hold fewer than 75,000 distinct CDR3 sequences, with about 14% observed a single time. Specimen: blood, either unsorted or a sorted T cell fraction (not recorded which). This chain connects TRBV14 to TRBJ1-1, with D uncertain. The receptor's source is a human donor who was either an allogeneic HSCT recipient or a stem cell or donor lymphocyte infusion donor (not recorded which). It is not recorded whose cells these are; they may come from a transplant donor. The CDR3 DNA follows: TGTGCCAGCAGCCAAGTGGGGTCGTCGGGAGCTTTCTTT. Its translation: CASSQVGSSGAFF.